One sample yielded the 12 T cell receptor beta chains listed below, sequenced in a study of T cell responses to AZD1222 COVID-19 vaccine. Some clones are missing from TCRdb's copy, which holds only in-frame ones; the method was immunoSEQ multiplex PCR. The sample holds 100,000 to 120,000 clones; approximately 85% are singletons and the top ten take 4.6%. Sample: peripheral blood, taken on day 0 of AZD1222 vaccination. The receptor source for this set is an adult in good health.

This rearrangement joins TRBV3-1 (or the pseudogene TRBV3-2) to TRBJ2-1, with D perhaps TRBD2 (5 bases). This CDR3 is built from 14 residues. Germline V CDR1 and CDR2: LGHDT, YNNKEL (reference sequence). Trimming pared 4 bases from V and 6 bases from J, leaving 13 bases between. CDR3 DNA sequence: TGTGCCAGCAGCCGTGCCAGTCGGGGCAATGAGCAGTTCTTC. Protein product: CASSRASRGNEQFF.

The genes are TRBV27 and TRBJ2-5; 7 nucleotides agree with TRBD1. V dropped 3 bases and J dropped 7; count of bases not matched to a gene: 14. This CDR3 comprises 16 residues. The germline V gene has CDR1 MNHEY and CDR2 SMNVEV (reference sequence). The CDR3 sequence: CASSFSGQRGGVTQYF. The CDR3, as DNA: TGTGCCAGCAGTTTCTCGGGACAGAGGGGCGGTGTGACCCAGTACTTC.

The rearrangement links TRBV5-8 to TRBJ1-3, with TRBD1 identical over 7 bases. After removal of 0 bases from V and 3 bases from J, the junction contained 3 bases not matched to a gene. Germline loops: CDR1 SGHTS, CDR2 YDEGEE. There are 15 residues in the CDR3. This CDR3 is CASSLATGFGNTIYF. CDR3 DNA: TGTGCCAGCAGCTTGGCGACAGGGTTTGGAAACACCATATATTTT.

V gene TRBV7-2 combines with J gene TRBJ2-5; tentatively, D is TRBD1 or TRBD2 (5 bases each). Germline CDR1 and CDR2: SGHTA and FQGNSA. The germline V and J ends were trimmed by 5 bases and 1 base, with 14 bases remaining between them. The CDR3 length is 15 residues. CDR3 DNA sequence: TGTGCCAGCAGCCTCTTAGGGGAGACCCAAGAGACCCAGTACTTC. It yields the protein CASSLLGETQETQYF.

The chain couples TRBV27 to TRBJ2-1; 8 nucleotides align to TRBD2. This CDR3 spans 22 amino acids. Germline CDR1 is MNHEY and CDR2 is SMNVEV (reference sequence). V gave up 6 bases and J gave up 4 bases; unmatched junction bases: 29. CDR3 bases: TGTGCCAGCAGCCCCCCCGGATGGCGTGGGCTAGCGGGCTCTTGGGTTTACAATGAGCAGTTCTTC. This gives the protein CASSPPGWRGLAGSWVYNEQFF.

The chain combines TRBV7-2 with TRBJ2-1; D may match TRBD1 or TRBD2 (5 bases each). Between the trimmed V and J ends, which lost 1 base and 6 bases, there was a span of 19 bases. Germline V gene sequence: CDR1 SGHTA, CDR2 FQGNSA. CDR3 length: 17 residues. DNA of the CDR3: TGTGCCAGCAGCTTAGTTGGGGGTACCCTTCGGTCCAATGAGCAGTTCTTC. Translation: CASSLVGGTLRSNEQFF.

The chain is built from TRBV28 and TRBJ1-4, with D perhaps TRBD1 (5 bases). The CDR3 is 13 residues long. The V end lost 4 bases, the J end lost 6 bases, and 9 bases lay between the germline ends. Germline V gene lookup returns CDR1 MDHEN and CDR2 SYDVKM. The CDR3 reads CASSWTGDEKLFF. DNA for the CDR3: TGTGCCAGCAGTTGGACGGGGGATGAAAAACTGTTTTTT.

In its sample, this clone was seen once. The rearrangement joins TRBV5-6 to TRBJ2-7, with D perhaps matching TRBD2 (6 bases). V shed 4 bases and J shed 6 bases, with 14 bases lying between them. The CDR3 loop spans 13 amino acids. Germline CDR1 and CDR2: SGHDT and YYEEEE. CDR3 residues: CASSRDSRGEQYF. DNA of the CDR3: TGTGCCAGCAGCCGGGACTCCCGGGGCGAGCAGTACTTC. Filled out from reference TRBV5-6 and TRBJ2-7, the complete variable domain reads DAGVTQSPTHLIKTRGQQVTLRCSPKSGHDTVSWYQQALGQGPQFIFQYYEEEERQRGNFPDRFSGHQFPNYSSELNVNALLLGDSALYLCASSRDSRGEQYFGPGTRLTVT.

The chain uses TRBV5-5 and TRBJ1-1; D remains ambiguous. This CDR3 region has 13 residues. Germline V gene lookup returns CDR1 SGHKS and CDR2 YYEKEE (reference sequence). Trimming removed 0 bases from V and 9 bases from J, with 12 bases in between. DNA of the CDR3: TGTGCCAGCAGCTTGGACCAGGATACAAAAGCTTTCTTT. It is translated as CASSLDQDTKAFF.

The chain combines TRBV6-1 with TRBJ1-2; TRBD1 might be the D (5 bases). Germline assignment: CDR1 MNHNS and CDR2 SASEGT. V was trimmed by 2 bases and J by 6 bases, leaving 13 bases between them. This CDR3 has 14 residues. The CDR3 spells CASSERGGADGYTF. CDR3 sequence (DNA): TGTGCCAGCAGTGAAAGAGGTGGGGCGGATGGCTACACCTTC.

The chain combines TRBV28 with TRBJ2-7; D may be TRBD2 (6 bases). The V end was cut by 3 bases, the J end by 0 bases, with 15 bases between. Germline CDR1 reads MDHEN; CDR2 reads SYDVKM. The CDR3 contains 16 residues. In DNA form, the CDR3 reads TGTGCCAGCAGTTTGTTGACTAGGGGAACCTCCTACGAGCAGTACTTC. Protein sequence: CASSLLTRGTSYEQYF.

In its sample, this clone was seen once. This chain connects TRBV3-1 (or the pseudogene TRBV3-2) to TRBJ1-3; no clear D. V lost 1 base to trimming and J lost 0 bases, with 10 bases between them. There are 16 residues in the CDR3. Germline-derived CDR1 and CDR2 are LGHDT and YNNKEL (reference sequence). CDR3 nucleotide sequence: TGTGCCAGCAGCCAAGGGAGAGCGAACTCTGGAAACACCATATATTTT. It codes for CASSQGRANSGNTIYF.